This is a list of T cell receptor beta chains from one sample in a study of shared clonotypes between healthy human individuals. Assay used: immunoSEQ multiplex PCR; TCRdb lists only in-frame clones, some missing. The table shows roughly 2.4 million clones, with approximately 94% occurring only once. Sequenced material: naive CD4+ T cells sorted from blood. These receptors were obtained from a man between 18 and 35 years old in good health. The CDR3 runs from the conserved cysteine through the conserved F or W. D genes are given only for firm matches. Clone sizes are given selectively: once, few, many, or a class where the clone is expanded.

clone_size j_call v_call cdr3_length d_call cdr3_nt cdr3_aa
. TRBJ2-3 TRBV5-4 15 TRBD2 TGTGCCAGCAGCCGTAGCGGGAGTAGAACAGATACGCAGTATTTT CASSRSGSRTDTQYF
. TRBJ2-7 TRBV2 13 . TGTGCCAGCAGTGTGATCCCTATCTACGAGCAGTACTTC CASSVIPIYEQYF
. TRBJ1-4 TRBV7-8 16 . TGTGCCAGCAGCTTAGAGTCTGGGGGGTCGGATGAAAAACTGTTTTTT CASSLESGGSDEKLFF
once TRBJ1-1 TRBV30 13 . TGTGCCTGGAGTGTTGGGGGGCGCCTACAAGCTTTCTTT CAWSVGGRLQAFF
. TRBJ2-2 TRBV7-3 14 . TGTGCCAGCACCCCGGGTTCGGGCACCGGGGAGCTGTTTTTT CASTPGSGTGELFF
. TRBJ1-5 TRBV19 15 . TGTGCCAGTATTCCGACAGCCAAGGGGAATCAGCCCCAGCATTTT CASIPTAKGNQPQHF
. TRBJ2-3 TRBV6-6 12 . TGTGCCAGCAGTATCAGCACAGATACGCAGTATTTT CASSISTDTQYF
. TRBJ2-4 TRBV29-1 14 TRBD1 TGCAGCGCCGCCGACAGGGCCCAAGTAAACATTCAGTACTTC CSAADRAQVNIQYF
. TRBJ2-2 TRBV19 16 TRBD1 TGTGCCAGTAGTACCCGGGACAGGGGCGCCCCCGGGGAGCTGTTTTTT CASSTRDRGAPGELFF
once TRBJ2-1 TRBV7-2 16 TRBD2 TGTGCCAGCAGCTTAAGGCCTAGCGGGAGCGGCAGCGAGCAGTTCTTC CASSLRPSGSGSEQFF
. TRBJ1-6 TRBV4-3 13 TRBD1 TGCGCCAGCAGACGACAGGGGAATTCACCCCTCCACTTT CASRRQGNSPLHF
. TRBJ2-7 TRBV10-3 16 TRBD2 TGTGCCATCAGTGAGTCGGTGGTAGCGGGACCCTACGAGCAGTACTTC CAISESVVAGPYEQYF
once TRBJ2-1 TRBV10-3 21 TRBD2 TGTGCCATCAGCGGGAGAGTAGATGGGACTAGCGGGGAGAGCTCCTACAATGAGCAGTTCTTC CAISGRVDGTSGESSYNEQFF
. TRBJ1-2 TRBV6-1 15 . TGTGCCAGCAGTGAAACTTTCGGGACGAACTATGGCTACACCTTC CASSETFGTNYGYTF
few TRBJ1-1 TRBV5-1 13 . TGCGCCAGCAGCTTGGTCCTGAACACTGAAGCTTTCTTT CASSLVLNTEAFF
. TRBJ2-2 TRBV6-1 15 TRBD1 TGTGCCAGCAGGTTGGGACAGGGTTGGACCGGGGAGCTGTTTTTT CASRLGQGWTGELFF
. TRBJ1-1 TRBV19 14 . TGTGCCAGTAGGATCGGGTCACTGAGCACTGAAGCTTTCTTT CASRIGSLSTEAFF
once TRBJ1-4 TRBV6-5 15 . TGTGCCAGCAGAGCAGACAGGATTGATAATGAAAAACTGTTTTTT CASRADRIDNEKLFF
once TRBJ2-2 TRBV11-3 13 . TGTGCCAGCAGCGTCCCGAACACCGGGGAGCTGTTTTTT CASSVPNTGELFF
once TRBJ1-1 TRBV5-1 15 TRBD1 TGCGCCAGCAGCGGTCCCGGGACAGGGACCACTGAAGCTTTCTTT CASSGPGTGTTEAFF
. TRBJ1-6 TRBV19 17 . TGTGCCAGTAGTAAAGGACCTGCCGGCTCCTATAATTCACCCCTCCACTTT CASSKGPAGSYNSPLHF
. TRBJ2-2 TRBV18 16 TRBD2 TGTGCCAGCTCAGTTGGACTAGCGGAAAACACCGGGGAGCTGTTTTTT CASSVGLAENTGELFF
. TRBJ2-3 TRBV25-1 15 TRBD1 TGTGCCTTATCAGCTCCAGGGGGTTCCACAGATACGCAGTATTTT CALSAPGGSTDTQYF
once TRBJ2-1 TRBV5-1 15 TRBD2 TGCGCCAGCAGCGCCACTAGCGGGCGGGGCAATGAGCAGTTCTTC CASSATSGRGNEQFF
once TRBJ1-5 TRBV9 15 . TGTGCCAGCAGCGTCGGGGGGACTAGCAATCAGCCCCAGCATTTT CASSVGGTSNQPQHF
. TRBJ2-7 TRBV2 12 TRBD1 TGTGCCAGCAGACCACAGGGGTACGAGCAGTACTTC CASRPQGYEQYF
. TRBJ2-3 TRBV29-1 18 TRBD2 TGCAGCGTTGGGGAAGTCCCTACTAGCGGGCGATTCACAGATACGCAGTATTTT CSVGEVPTSGRFTDTQYF
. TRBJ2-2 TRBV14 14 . TGTGCCAGCAGCCACCTGGGGGACACCGGGGAGCTGTTTTTT CASSHLGDTGELFF
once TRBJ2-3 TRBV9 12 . TGTGCCAGCCGCATACCCACAGATACGCAGTATTTT CASRIPTDTQYF
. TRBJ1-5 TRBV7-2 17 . TGTGCCAGCAGCTTAGGAGACACCTACATGGGGGGCCAGCCCCAGCATTTT CASSLGDTYMGGQPQHF
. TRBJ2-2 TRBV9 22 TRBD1 TGTGCCAGCAGGGAACCACGGCGGGAAAGGACCGGGACAGGGCTGTCCACCGGGGAGCTGTTTTTT CASREPRRERTGTGLSTGELFF
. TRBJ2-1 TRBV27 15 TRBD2 TGTGCCAGCAGTTTAGAAGGGACTAGTAGTAATGAGCAGTTCTTC CASSLEGTSSNEQFF
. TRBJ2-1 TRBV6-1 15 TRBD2 TGTGCCAGCAGTGCGGCGCTAGCGGGGGGCAATGAGCAGTTCTTC CASSAALAGGNEQFF
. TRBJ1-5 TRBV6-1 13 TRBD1 TGTGCCAGCAGCCAGACAGGGAATCAGCCCCAGCATTTT CASSQTGNQPQHF
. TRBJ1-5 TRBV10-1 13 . TGCGCCAGCAGTGAGTATGGGAAGGGACCCCAGCATTTT CASSEYGKGPQHF
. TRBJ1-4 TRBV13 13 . TGTGCCAGCACCTGGGCCGAAAATGAAAAACTGTTTTTT CASTWAENEKLFF
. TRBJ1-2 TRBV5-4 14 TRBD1 TGTGCCAGCAGCTTGGGGACAGGGAACTATGGCTACACCTTC CASSLGTGNYGYTF
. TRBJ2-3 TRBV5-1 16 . TGCGCCAGCAGCCCAAATCCGGGACTTATCACAGATACGCAGTATTTT CASSPNPGLITDTQYF